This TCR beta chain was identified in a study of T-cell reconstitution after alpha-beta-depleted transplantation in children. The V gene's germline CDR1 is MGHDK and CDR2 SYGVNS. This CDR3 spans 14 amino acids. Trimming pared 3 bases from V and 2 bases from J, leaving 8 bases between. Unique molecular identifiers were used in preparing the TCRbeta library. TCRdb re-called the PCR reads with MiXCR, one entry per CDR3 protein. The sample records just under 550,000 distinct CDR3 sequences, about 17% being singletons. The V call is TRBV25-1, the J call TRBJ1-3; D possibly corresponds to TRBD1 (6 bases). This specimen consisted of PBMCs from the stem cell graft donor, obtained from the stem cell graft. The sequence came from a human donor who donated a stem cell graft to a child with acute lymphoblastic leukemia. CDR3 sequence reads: CASSDQGTGNTIYF. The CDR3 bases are TGTGCCAGCAGTGACCAGGGGACTGGAAACACCATATATTTT.